Listed below are T cell receptor beta chains from one sample, sequenced in a study of blood T cell repertoires in COVID-19. The table came from immunoSEQ multiplex PCR; TCRdb's copy has only in-frame clones and leaves some out. The repertoire has about 24,000 clones, about 89% of them found once; the top ten carry roughly 28%. The sequencing sample was made of peripheral blood. These receptors all come from a man between 65 and 85 years old with COVID-19, enrolled during active disease. CDR3s include the opening cysteine and the closing phenylalanine or tryptophan. The order of the fields is D gene, clone size, J gene, V gene, CDR3 protein, CDR3 DNA. The D gene is left open where the match is weak. A clone size is listed for some rows: how often the clone was seen (once, few, many), or a class if it is expanded.

TRBD1 - TRBJ1-2 TRBV6-5 CASSYSGTVNYGYTF TGTGCCAGCAGTTATTCCGGGACAGTTAACTATGGCTACACCTTC
- once TRBJ2-2 TRBV6-5 CASSYSAGRTGELFF TGTGCCAGCAGTTACTCCGCGGGACGGACCGGGGAGCTGTTTTTT
- - TRBJ2-2 TRBV4-1 CASSPRDNRRNTGELFF TGCGCCAGCAGCCCCCGGGACAACCGTCGGAACACCGGGGAGCTGTTTTTT
TRBD1 - TRBJ1-2 TRBV7-2 CASSLGTGGLYGYTF TGTGCCAGCAGCTTAGGGACAGGGGGATTGTATGGCTACACCTTC
- - TRBJ2-7 TRBV7-9 CASKLSYEQYF TGTGCCAGCAAATTGAGCTACGAGCAGTACTTC
- - TRBJ1-2 TRBV30 CAWSWAGGGYTF TGTGCCTGGAGTTGGGCAGGAGGCGGCTACACCTTC
- - TRBJ2-1 TRBV3-1/TRBV3-2 CASRGANEQFF TGTGCCAGCAGAGGAGCAAATGAGCAGTTCTTC
- - TRBJ2-1 TRBV5-6 CASSLRTFSSYNEQFF TGTGCCAGCAGCTTGCGGACTTTCAGCTCCTACAATGAGCAGTTCTTC
- - TRBJ2-7 TRBV27 CASSSLDSSYEQYF TGTGCCAGCAGTTCTCTCGACAGTTCCTACGAGCAGTACTTC
- - TRBJ1-1 TRBV11-2 CASSLDWDILNTEAFF TGTGCCAGCAGCTTAGATTGGGACATCCTGAACACTGAAGCTTTCTTT
- - TRBJ2-2 TRBV10-2 CASSEYIGTPNTGELFF TGCGCCAGCAGTGAGTATATCGGGACACCGAACACCGGGGAGCTGTTTTTT
- - TRBJ1-2 TRBV18 CASSQVANYGYTF TGTGCCAGCTCACAAGTAGCTAACTATGGCTACACCTTC
- - TRBJ1-2 TRBV5-1 CASSRIQGYGYTF TGCGCCAGCAGCCGAATCCAGGGATATGGCTACACCTTC
- - TRBJ2-4 TRBV7-2 CASSSRASTGTKNIQYF TGTGCCAGCAGCTCGAGAGCCTCAACAGGGACCAAAAACATTCAGTACTTC
- once TRBJ2-7 TRBV9 CASSGNILAHEQYF -
TRBD1 - TRBJ1-4 TRBV15 CATSREEGAANEKLFF TGTGCCACCAGCAGAGAAGAGGGGGCTGCTAATGAAAAACTGTTTTTT
TRBD2 - TRBJ2-3 TRBV27 CASSPWTGGRGTDTQYF TGTGCCAGCAGTCCCTGGACGGGCGGGAGGGGCACAGATACGCAGTATTTT
TRBD1 few TRBJ2-7 TRBV11-2 CASSLSSGQGINEQYF TGTGCCAGCAGCTTAAGTTCCGGACAGGGGATAAACGAGCAGTACTTC
TRBD2 - TRBJ2-5 TRBV20-1 CSASLGGGPQETQYF TGCAGTGCTAGTCTGGGCGGGGGGCCACAAGAGACCCAGTACTTC
TRBD1 once TRBJ2-7 TRBV12-5 CASVPHGQGFDEQYF TGTGCTAGTGTTCCCCACGGACAGGGATTCGACGAGCAGTACTTC
- once TRBJ2-3 TRBV11-2 CASSFRQDSTDTQYF TGTGCCAGCAGCTTTCGACAGGACAGCACAGATACGCAGTATTTT
- - TRBJ1-2 TRBV19 CASSDSYYGYTF TGTGCCAGTAGTGACTCATACTATGGCTACACCTTC
- - TRBJ1-3 TRBV30 CAWSLGAGESTIYF TGTGCCTGGAGTCTCGGGGCAGGGGAGAGCACCATATATTTT
- - TRBJ2-3 TRBV18 CASSGERVTDTQYF TGTGCCAGCTCAGGGGAGAGGGTCACAGATACGCAGTATTTT
- - TRBJ2-7 TRBV18 CASSPGPSYEQYF TGTGCCAGCTCACCGGGGCCCTCCTACGAGCAGTACTTC
- once TRBJ1-6 TRBV5-1 CASSWDIGSPLHF TGCGCCAGCAGCTGGGACATAGGGTCACCCCTCCACTTT
- few TRBJ2-7 TRBV11-2 CASSLESGSSYEQYF TGTGCCAGCAGCTTAGAAAGCGGGTCCTCCTACGAGCAGTACTTC
- - TRBJ1-1 TRBV5-1 CASRPTGPNTEAFF TGCGCCAGCAGGCCGACAGGACCGAACACTGAAGCTTTCTTT
- - TRBJ2-5 TRBV5-5 CASSSGTLEVQETQYF TGTGCCAGCAGCTCCGGGACTCTTGAAGTACAAGAGACCCAGTACTTC
TRBD2 - TRBJ2-5 TRBV3-1/TRBV3-2 CASSYRTREAQYF TGTGCCAGCAGCTATAGGACTAGAGAGGCCCAGTACTTC
- - TRBJ1-1 TRBV21-1 CASSKSRIGGQGGKLDTEAFF TGTGCCAGCAGCAAAAGTAGGATAGGGGGGCAGGGGGGAAAGTTGGACACTGAAGCTTTCTTT
TRBD1 - TRBJ1-5 TRBV2 CASGSGTGADQPQHF TGTGCCAGCGGGTCCGGGACAGGGGCGGATCAGCCCCAGCATTTT
TRBD2 - TRBJ2-7 TRBV10-3 CAISRGLAGGPNEQYF TGTGCCATCAGTCGGGGATTAGCGGGAGGGCCTAACGAGCAGTACTTC
- - TRBJ2-7 TRBV6-1 CASSEARIRIALEQYF TGTGCCAGCAGTGAAGCGCGGATTCGGATAGCCCTCGAGCAGTACTTC
TRBD1 - TRBJ2-2 TRBV5-1 CASSFDRENTGELFF TGCGCCAGCAGCTTCGACAGGGAGAACACCGGGGAGCTGTTTTTT
TRBD1 - TRBJ2-7 TRBV12-3/TRBV12-4 CASSTGQGYEQYF TGTGCCAGCAGTACGGGACAGGGATACGAGCAGTACTTC
TRBD1 - TRBJ1-4 TRBV4-1 CASSQDSLGQGYEKLFF TGCGCCAGCAGCCAAGATTCTTTGGGACAGGGATATGAAAAACTGTTTTTT
- - TRBJ2-1 TRBV4-1 CASSKVTGTYNEQFF TGCGCCAGCAGCAAAGTGACGGGGACATACAATGAGCAGTTCTTC
- - TRBJ1-6 TRBV3-1/TRBV3-2 CASSSSPQQGIASPLHF TGTGCCAGCAGCTCAAGCCCTCAACAGGGTATCGCTTCACCCCTCCACTTT
- - TRBJ2-7 TRBV5-1 CASSLAPGSSYEQYF TGCGCCAGCAGCTTGGCCCCGGGAAGCTCCTACGAGCAGTACTTC
- once TRBJ2-3 TRBV14 CASSQAGSTDTQYF TGTGCCAGCAGCCAAGCGGGGAGCACAGATACGCAGTATTTT
- - TRBJ1-5 TRBV5-6 CASSLPRGPQHF TGTGCCAGCAGCTTACCCCGTGGCCCCCAGCATTTT
TRBD1 - TRBJ1-2 TRBV24-1 CATSDSRQGEAHGYTF TGTGCCACCAGTGATTCCCGACAGGGAGAAGCGCATGGCTACACCTTC
- - TRBJ2-7 TRBV5-4 CASSSDSLGEQYF TGTGCCAGCAGCTCGGACAGTTTAGGGGAGCAGTACTTC
- - TRBJ2-7 TRBV5-6 CASSGNDWSSYEQYF TGTGCCAGCAGCGGAAACGACTGGAGCTCCTACGAGCAGTACTTC
- - TRBJ1-3 TRBV6-5 CASSSPRGLERNTIYF TGTGCCAGCAGTTCACCCAGGGGTTTAGAGAGAAACACCATATATTTT
TRBD1 - TRBJ1-6 TRBV6-5 CASTDGDRKYSPLHF TGTGCCAGCACGGACGGGGACAGAAAGTATTCACCCCTCCACTTT